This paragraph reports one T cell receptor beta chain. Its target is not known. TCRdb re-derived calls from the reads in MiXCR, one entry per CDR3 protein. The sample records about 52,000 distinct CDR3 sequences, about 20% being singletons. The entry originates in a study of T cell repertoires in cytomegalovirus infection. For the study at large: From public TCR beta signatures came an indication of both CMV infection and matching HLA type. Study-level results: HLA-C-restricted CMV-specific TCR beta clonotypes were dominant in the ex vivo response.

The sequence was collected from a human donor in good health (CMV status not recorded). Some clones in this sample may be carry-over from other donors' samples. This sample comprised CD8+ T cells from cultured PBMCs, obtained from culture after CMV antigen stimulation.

The CDR3 protein is CASRERQGSDGYTF. The CDR3 region has the DNA TGTGCCAGCAGGGAGAGACAGGGCTCGGATGGCTACACCTTC. The V gene is TRBV6-2 or TRBV6-3, the J gene TRBJ1-2; 7 positions agree with TRBD1. Germline CDR1 and CDR2: MNHEY and SVGEGT. The CDR3 has 14 amino acids. V shed 6 bases and J 6 bases; nucleotides not matched to a gene: 10.